Included here is one T cell receptor beta chain sequence, with context. The primer mix had 60 Vbeta and 13 Jbeta primers. Sequenced by immunoSEQ multiplex PCR; TCRdb stores in-frame clones only, minus some. The repertoire has roughly 180,000 clones, about 79% of them found once; the top ten carry about 1.3%. The data belong to a study of cytomegalovirus exposure and HLA in healthy donors. The germline V gene encodes CDR1 SGHTA and CDR2 FQGTGA. Deletions cut 0 bases from V and 0 bases from J, with 9 bases between. The CDR3 runs to 16 residues. The clonotype was recovered from a girl between 2 and 10 years old in good health and CMV-seropositive. The sequencing sample was made of PBMCs. The chain links TRBV7-3 to TRBJ2-1, with D possibly TRBD2 on 6 matching bases. CDR3 bases: TGTGCCAGCAGCTTAACGTTGGGGGGCTCCTACAATGAGCAGTTCTTC. Encoded protein: CASSLTLGGSYNEQFF.